This TCR beta chain was observed in a study of spatial heterogeneity in lung cancer (dated by TCRdb to about 2019). Regarding the complete study: More beta-chain than alpha-chain transcripts were consistently detected, likely reflecting higher beta-chain transcript abundance. In the raw uncorrected reads, each unique combination of TCR and UMI appeared more than ten times on average. The study quantitatively compared TCR alpha and beta repertoires across multiple tumor regions, matched nontumor lung and blood in non-small cell lung cancer. Nonsynonymous mutation counts, determined by whole-exome sequencing of tumor tissue, were related to features of the TCR repertoire. Both alpha and beta chains were TCR-sequenced in samples taken at surgery, namely 220 tumor regions, more than 62 matched nontumor lung samples and just over 55 PBMC samples.

V has 4 bases trimmed and J has 4 bases trimmed; junction bases matching no gene number 11. Measured from the cysteine to the phenylalanine, the CDR3 is 18 residues long. The retained sequence is limited to the CDR3, 54 bases, with the frame set at the first base. Reading the germline V gene gives CDR1 MNHEY and CDR2 SVGEGT. Receptor libraries were prepared by 5' RACE. Sequenced on a NextSeq 500. In the TCR library protocol, a unique molecular identifier was attached to each TCR cDNA molecule so that PCR and sequencing errors could be corrected. In the source study's methods: TCR identification, UMI-based error correction and CDR3 extraction were all carried out with Decombinator tools. TCRs above a frequency of 2 per 1,000, corresponding to the top 1% of the tumor frequency distribution, were defined as expanded. Renyi diversity was calculated using the R vegan package after each repertoire was subsampled 100 times to 5,000 TCRs. CDR3 similarity networks were built from amino acid triplet string-kernel similarity, with CDR3s being connected when pairwise similarity was above 0.82. Using fastp at Q25 and MiXCR, TCRdb reprocessed the public reads and kept productive beta chains. Merged by CDR3 protein, the rows form single entries marked with the most common genes and DNA. TCRdb, rather than the study authors, made the V and J calls. In all, the sample holds roughly 70,000 distinct CDR3 sequences, and 13% of those were seen once. The leading ten clones occupy more than 7% of the sample.

Interpreted using the paper, the time point label stands for: sample taken at primary tumor resection. Whole RNA extracted from tumor and nontumor lung tissue, or from cryopreserved PBMC samples, was used for TCR sequencing without cell sorting. Samples were obtained from about 69 patients with early-stage, untreated non-small cell lung cancer from the lung TRACERx cohort. Patients were selected for TCR sequencing only if sufficient RNA was available from at least two tumor regions. What the authors observed across the whole study: Confirming at a functional level the hypothesis that regional TCRs recognize regional mutations was considered to require additional single-cell paired TCR alpha and beta sequencing. Ubiquitous expanded tumor TCRs were found in blood more often at tumor resection than at routine follow-up.

This clonotype was observed a handful of times. Its antigen is currently not known. No base qualities exist here, and no much larger clone lies one base off it. Sample: PBMCs, taken at surgery. The clonotype originates from a male donor with early-stage non-small cell lung cancer. The rearrangement combines TRBV6-2 or TRBV6-3 with TRBJ2-3; 13 central nucleotides agree with TRBD2. The CDR3 protein is CASSSGTSGTPSADTQYF. The nucleotides are TGTGCCAGCAGTTCCGGGACTAGCGGGACCCCGTCCGCAGATACGCAGTATTTT.